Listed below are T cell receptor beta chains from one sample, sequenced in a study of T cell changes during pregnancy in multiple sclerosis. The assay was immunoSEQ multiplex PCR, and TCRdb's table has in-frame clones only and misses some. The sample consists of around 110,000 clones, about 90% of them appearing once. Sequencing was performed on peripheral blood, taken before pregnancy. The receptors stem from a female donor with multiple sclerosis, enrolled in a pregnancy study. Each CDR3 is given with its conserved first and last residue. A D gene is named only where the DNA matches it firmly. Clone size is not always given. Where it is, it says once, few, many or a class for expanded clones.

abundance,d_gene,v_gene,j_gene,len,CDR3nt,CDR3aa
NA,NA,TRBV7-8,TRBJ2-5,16,TGTGCCAGTCGTAGATCGACAGACACGTACCAAGAGACCCAGTACTTC,CASRRSTDTYQETQYF
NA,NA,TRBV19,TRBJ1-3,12,TGTGCCAGCACAGGGTTTGGAAACACCATATATTTT,CASTGFGNTIYF
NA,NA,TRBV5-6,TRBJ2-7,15,TGTGCCAGCAGCTTATCCGGGACTTCAGCCTACGAGCAGTACTTC,CASSLSGTSAYEQYF
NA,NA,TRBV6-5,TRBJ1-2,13,TGTGCCAGCAGTTATCGGGAAGACTATGGCTACACCTTC,CASSYREDYGYTF
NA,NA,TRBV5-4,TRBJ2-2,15,TGTGCCAGCAGCCGCTCGACAGGGAACACCGGGGAGCTGTTTTTT,CASSRSTGNTGELFF
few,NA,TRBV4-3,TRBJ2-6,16,TGCGCCAGCAGCCAAGCGGAGGGCTCTGGGGCCAACGTCCTGACTTTC,CASSQAEGSGANVLTF
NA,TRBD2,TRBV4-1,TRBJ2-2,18,TGCGCCAGCAGCCAAGTGAGTAGCGGGAGTCAAATCGCCGGGGAGCTGTTTTTT,CASSQVSSGSQIAGELFF
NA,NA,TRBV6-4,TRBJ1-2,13,TGTGCCAGCAGAGGAACAGCTTCCTATGGCTACACCTTC,CASRGTASYGYTF
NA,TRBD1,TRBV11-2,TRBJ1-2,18,TGTGCCAGCAGCCGAGGGCCGGGACAGGAGGTATACGGCTATGGCTACACCTTC,CASSRGPGQEVYGYGYTF
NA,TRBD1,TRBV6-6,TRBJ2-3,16,TGTGCCACCAGGGGGGGGCTGAGGACAGGGGTGGATACGCAGTATTTT,CATRGGLRTGVDTQYF
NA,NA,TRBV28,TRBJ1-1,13,TGTGCCAGCAGCACGGACAGGAACACTGAAGCTTTCTTT,CASSTDRNTEAFF
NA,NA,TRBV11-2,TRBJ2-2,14,TGTGCCAGCAGCTCGGACTACCCGCCCGGGGAGCTGTTTTTT,CASSSDYPPGELFF
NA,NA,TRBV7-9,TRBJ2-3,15,TGTGCCAGCAGCCCACTAGTTCCAGCTTCAGATACGCAGTATTTT,CASSPLVPASDTQYF
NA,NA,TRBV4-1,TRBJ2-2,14,TGCGCCAGCAGCGCCTCGGAACTAGCAGGGGAGCTGTTTTTT,CASSASELAGELFF
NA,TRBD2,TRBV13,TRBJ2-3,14,TGTGCCAGCAGCCAAACTAGCGGGGGGGCGTCGCAGTATTTT,CASSQTSGGASQYF
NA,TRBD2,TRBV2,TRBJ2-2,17,TGTGCCAGCAGTGAAGGACTAGCGGGAGGGCCCACCGGGGAGCTGTTTTTT,CASSEGLAGGPTGELFF
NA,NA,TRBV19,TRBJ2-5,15,TGTGCCAGTAGTAAAGGGAACAGGGTCCCCGAGACCCAGTACTTC,CASSKGNRVPETQYF
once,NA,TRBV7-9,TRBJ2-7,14,TGTGCCAGCAGCTTAGGATCCGGGTCCTACGAGCAGTACTTC,CASSLGSGSYEQYF
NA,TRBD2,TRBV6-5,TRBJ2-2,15,TGTGCCAGCAGTCGACTAGCGGGAGGCACCGGGGAGCTGTTTTTT,CASSRLAGGTGELFF
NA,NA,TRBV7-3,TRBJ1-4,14,TGTGCCAGCAGCTCCCGACAGCTTAATGAAAAACTGTTTTTT,CASSSRQLNEKLFF
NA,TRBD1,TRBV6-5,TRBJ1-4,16,TGTGCCAGCAGTTACTTCGGGACAGGGAGAGAGGAAAAACTGTTTTTT,CASSYFGTGREEKLFF
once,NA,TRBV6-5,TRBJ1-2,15,TGTGCCAGCAGTTACTCGTTCCGGGATGACTATGGCTACACCTTC,CASSYSFRDDYGYTF
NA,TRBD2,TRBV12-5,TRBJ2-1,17,TGTGCTAGTGGTTTGATAGCGGGAGTGGGTATAGACAATGAGCAGTTCTTC,CASGLIAGVGIDNEQFF
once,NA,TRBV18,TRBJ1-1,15,TGTGCCAGCTCACCAAGCCGACAGGCCTACACTGAAGCTTTCTTT,CASSPSRQAYTEAFF
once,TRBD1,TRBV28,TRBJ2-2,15,TGTGCCAGCAGCCCAGACAGGGGCTACACCGGGGAGCTGTTTTTT,CASSPDRGYTGELFF
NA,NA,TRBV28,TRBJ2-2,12,TGTGCCAGCAGTCCCCCCTTCGGGGAGCTGTTTTTT,CASSPPFGELFF
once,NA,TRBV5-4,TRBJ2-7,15,TGTGCCAGCAGCTTGGACGGGAGAAGGGCCTACGAGCAGTACTTC,CASSLDGRRAYEQYF
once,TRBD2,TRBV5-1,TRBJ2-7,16,TGCGCCAGCAGCTGGGGAACTAGCGGGGGTCCCTACGAGCAGTACTTC,CASSWGTSGGPYEQYF
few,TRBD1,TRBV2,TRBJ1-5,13,TGTGCCAGCATGAACAGGGGCGGTCAGCCCCAGCATTTT,CASMNRGGQPQHF
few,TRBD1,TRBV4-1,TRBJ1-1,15,TGCGCCAGCAGCTCCGAGACAGGGGCGAACACTGAAGCTTTCTTT,CASSSETGANTEAFF
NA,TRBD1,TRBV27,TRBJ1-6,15,TGTGCCAGCAGTTGGGGGGACAGGGTAGGTTCACCCCTCCACTTT,CASSWGDRVGSPLHF
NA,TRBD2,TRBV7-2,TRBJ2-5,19,TGTGCCAGCAGCCGAAAACCGGGACTAGCGGGAGGGCCGAGAGAGACCCAGTACTTC,CASSRKPGLAGGPRETQYF
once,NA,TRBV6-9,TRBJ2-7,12,TGTGCCAGCAGCCGGGTTTGGTCGGAGCAGTACTTC,CASSRVWSEQYF
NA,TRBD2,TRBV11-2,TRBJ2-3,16,TGTGCCAGCAGCTGGAGGTCCGCGGGGGACACAGATACGCAGTATTTT,CASSWRSAGDTDTQYF
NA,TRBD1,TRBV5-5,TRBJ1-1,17,TGTGCCAGCAGCTTGGTATGGACAGGTGATCTCGACACTGAAGCTTTCTTT,CASSLVWTGDLDTEAFF
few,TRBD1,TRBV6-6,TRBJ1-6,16,TGTGCCAGCATCTACGGGGCAGGGGGCCCGAATTCACCCCTCCACTTT,CASIYGAGGPNSPLHF
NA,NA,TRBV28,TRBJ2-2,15,TGTGCCAGCAGTTTCCGACAGACACCCGGCGGGGAGCTGTTTTTT,CASSFRQTPGGELFF
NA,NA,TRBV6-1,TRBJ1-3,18,TGTGCCAGCAGTGAAGTGAACTGGGGCGTGCGCTCTGGAAACACCATATATTTT,CASSEVNWGVRSGNTIYF
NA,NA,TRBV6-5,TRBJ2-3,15,TGTGCCAGCAGTTACGTCTCAGGGGAGCCAGATACGCAGTATTTT,CASSYVSGEPDTQYF
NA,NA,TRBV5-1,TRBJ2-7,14,TGCGCCAGCAGCCAGACAGAAAACCACTACGAGCAGTACTTC,CASSQTENHYEQYF
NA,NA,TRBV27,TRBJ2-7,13,TGTGCCAGCAGTTATACAGGGAACGACGAGCAGTACTTC,CASSYTGNDEQYF
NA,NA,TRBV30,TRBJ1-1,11,TGTGCCTGGAGTGTACTCACTGAAGCTTTCTTT,CAWSVLTEAFF
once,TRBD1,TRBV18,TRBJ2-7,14,TGTGCCAGCTCAAAAGGGACAGGGGGCTACGAGCAGTACTTC,CASSKGTGGYEQYF
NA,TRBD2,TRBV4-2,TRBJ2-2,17,TGTGCCAGCAGCCAAGGCGGGGGGCTGGGAGGCGCCGGGGAGCTGTTTTTT,CASSQGGGLGGAGELFF
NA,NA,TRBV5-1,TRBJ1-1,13,TGCGCCAGCGACGCAGGGTTGAACACTGAAGCTTTCTTT,CASDAGLNTEAFF
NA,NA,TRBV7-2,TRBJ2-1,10,TGTGCCAGCGGCAACAATGAGCAGTTCTTC,CASGNNEQFF
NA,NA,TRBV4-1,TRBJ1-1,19,TGCGCCAGCAGCTCAGGGGTCGGGACCCGATTGGAACCGAGAAAAGAAGCTTTCTTT,CASSSGVGTRLEPRKEAFF
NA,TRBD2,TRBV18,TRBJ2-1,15,TGTGCCAGCTCCCAGGGACTAGCGAGCGCCAATGAGCAGTTCTTC,CASSQGLASANEQFF
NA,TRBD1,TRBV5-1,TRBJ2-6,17,TGCGCCAGCAGCTCCGAGGCAGGGGGCTCTGGGGCCAACGTCCTGACTTTC,CASSSEAGGSGANVLTF
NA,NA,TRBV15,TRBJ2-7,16,TGTGCCACCAGCAGAGATCTACAGATCAACTCCTACGAGCAGTACTTC,CATSRDLQINSYEQYF
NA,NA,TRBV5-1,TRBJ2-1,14,TGCGCCAGCAGGGTGGAAGTGGCGGGAAATGAGCAGTTCTTC,CASRVEVAGNEQFF
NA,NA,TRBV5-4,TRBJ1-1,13,TGTGCCAGCAGCTGGACAGTTCTAACTGAAGCTTTCTTT,CASSWTVLTEAFF
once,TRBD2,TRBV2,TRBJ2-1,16,TGTGCCAGCAGTCGGACTAGCGGGACGTCTAACAATGAGCAGTTCTTC,CASSRTSGTSNNEQFF
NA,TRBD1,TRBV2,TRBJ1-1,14,TGTGCCAGCAGACAGGGGGCTGGGGGCACTGAAGCTTTCTTT,CASRQGAGGTEAFF
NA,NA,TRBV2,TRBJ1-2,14,TGTGCCAGCAGGCAACAGGGCAGTAACTATGGCTACACCTTC,CASRQQGSNYGYTF